The next 10 T cell receptor beta chains were all read from a single sample in a study of blood T cell repertoires in COVID-19. Only in-frame clones appear in the TCRdb table, and some are missing; sequencing was by immunoSEQ multiplex PCR. Of roughly 100,000 clones listed, around 87% are singletons. The sequencing sample was made of peripheral blood. These receptors all come from a woman between 25 and 40 years old with acute or convalescent COVID-19.

The chain joins TRBV5-1 to TRBJ2-7, with 9 bases identical to TRBD1. Looked up from germline, CDR1 is SGHRS and CDR2 is YFSETQ. V shed 3 bases, J shed 1 base, and the junction held 8 bases outside the gene matches. The CDR3 sequence is 16 residues long. For the CDR3, the DNA is TGCGCCAGCAGCTATACAGGGGGCTCGGCGTCCTACGAGCAGTACTTC. This encodes CASSYTGGSASYEQYF.

V and J are TRBV10-3 and TRBJ1-4; 12 bases agree with TRBD1. The CDR3 is 15 amino acids. V gave up 4 bases and J gave up 7 bases; unmatched junction bases: 4. From germline, CDR1 is ENHRY and CDR2 SYGVKD. For the CDR3, the DNA is TGTGCCATCAGTGGGGGACAGGGGGCCCTTGAAAAACTGTTTTTT. This codes for CAISGGQGALEKLFF.

This chain connects TRBV28 to TRBJ1-4; 7 bases are a match to TRBD1. J gave up 3 bases and V 5 bases, and 9 bases lay outside the gene matches. This CDR3 is built from 16 residues. Germline CDR1 reads MDHEN; CDR2 reads SYDVKM. The CDR3 here is CASSQRQGGANEKLFF. The CDR3 DNA follows: TGTGCCAGCAGTCAAAGACAGGGAGGCGCTAATGAAAAACTGTTTTTT.

The rearrangement joins TRBV28 to TRBJ2-3; 7 bases match TRBD2. The germline V gene has CDR1 MDHEN and CDR2 SYDVKM. The J segment lost 1 base and the V segment lost 2 bases, leaving 3 bases of the junction unmatched. The CDR3 has 15 amino acids. The CDR3 loop is CASSLRAGGTDTQYF. CDR3 nucleotides: TGTGCCAGCAGTTTAAGGGCGGGGGGCACAGATACGCAGTATTTT. Together with reference TRBV28 and TRBJ2-3, the CDR3 gives the full variable domain: DVKVTQSSRYLVKRTGEKVFLECVQDMDHENMFWYRQDPGLGLRLIYFSYDVKMKEKGDIPEGYSVSREKKERFSLILESASTNQTSMYLCASSLRAGGTDTQYFGPGTRLTVL.

This CDR3 is CASSATGQGDTEAFF. In DNA form, the CDR3 reads TGTGCCAGCAGCGCCACAGGACAGGGGGACACTGAAGCTTTCTTT. V and J are TRBV5-7 and TRBJ1-1; the match to TRBD1 covers 10 bases. TRBV5-7 is identified as an open reading frame with a role that is uncertain. The V and J ends lost 4 bases and 3 bases, in that order; junction bases with no gene match: 6. This CDR3 region has 15 residues.

The J gene is TRBJ1-6, the V gene TRBV27, with a possible D match to TRBD1 (6 bases). The V gene lost 6 bases and the J gene lost 6 bases, with 21 bases spanning the gap. Germline V gene sequence: CDR1 MNHEY, CDR2 SMNVEV (reference sequence). The CDR3 length is 17 residues. CDR3 region: CASSSSKGGTGNSPLHF. The CDR3, as DNA: TGTGCCAGCAGCTCCTCGAAGGGGGGGACGGGTAATTCACCCCTCCACTTT.

The gene calls are TRBV4-1 and TRBJ2-1, with TRBD2 matching over 9 bases. This CDR3 is 15 amino acids long. V shed 1 base, J shed 7 bases, and the junction held 5 bases outside the gene matches. Per germline, CDR1 MGHRA and CDR2 YSYEKL. In nucleotides, the CDR3 is TGCGCCAGCAGCCAAGTTAGCGGGAGCCGAAATGAGCAGTTCTTC. Translated, it gives CASSQVSGSRNEQFF.

The chain combines TRBV24-1 with TRBJ2-1; 8 bases agree with TRBD2. The CDR3 is 14 residues long. The germline V gene has CDR1 KGHDR and CDR2 SFDVKD. J gave up 4 bases and V 5 bases, and 3 bases lay outside the gene matches. The CDR3 is CATSGSGGYNEQFF. The CDR3 DNA is TGTGCCACCAGTGGAAGCGGGGGATACAATGAGCAGTTCTTC.

The chain employs TRBV6-5 and TRBJ1-2; 7 bases align to TRBD1. Germline loops: CDR1 MNHEY, CDR2 SVGAGI. The J segment lost 6 bases and the V segment lost 5 bases, leaving 6 bases of the junction unmatched. The CDR3 contains 13 residues. As DNA, the CDR3 is TGTGCCAGCAGTCCCGCAGACAGGGATGGCTACACCTTC. Translated: CASSPADRDGYTF.

CDR3 loop: CAWHNPGTGLEGAFF. The CDR3 bases are TGTGCCTGGCATAACCCGGGGACAGGGCTGGAGGGGGCTTTCTTT. V is TRBV30 and J is TRBJ1-1; TRBD1 matches at 9 bases. The CDR3 is made up of 15 amino acids. Germline V gene sequence: CDR1 GTSNPN, CDR2 SVGIG (reference sequence). With V trimmed by 5 bases and J by 11 bases, 18 bases remained unmatched.